One and the same sample provided the 22 T cell receptor beta chains below, sequenced in a study of identical twins. TCRdb passed the 5' RACE reads through MiXCR, listing each CDR3 protein once. The data show 600,000 to 850,000 distinct CDR3 sequences, over 15% seen once. These data also featured in a second study, about T cells expressing NK-cell markers.

Sequencing was done on a sample of PBMCs. These TCRs come from a woman aged 18 to 35 in good health.

Details on this clonotype: A read error is possible here, since a much larger clone lies one base away. The chain links TRBV7-8 to TRBJ2-4; no clear D. The CDR3 runs 13 residues. CDR1 and CDR2 from the germline V gene are SGHVS and FQNEAQ. CDR3 protein: CASSFTAKSIQYF. CDR3 in DNA: TGTGCCAGCAGCTTCACAGCCAAAAGCATTCAGTACTTC. Based on the CDR3 plus reference TRBV7-8 and TRBJ2-4, the full variable domain is GAGVSQSPRYKVAKRGQDVALRCDPISGHVSLFWYQQALGQGPEFLTYFQNEAQLDKSGLPSDRFFAERPEGSVSTLKIQRTQQEDSAVYLCASSFTAKSIQYFGAGTRLSVL.

This rearrangement joins TRBV7-2 to TRBJ2-1, with D unclear. CDR1 is SGHTA, CDR2 FQGNSA, per germline. The V end lost 2 bases, the J end lost 9 bases, and 8 bases lay between the germline ends. This CDR3 comprises 12 residues. Here the CDR3 DNA reads TGTGCCAGCAGCTTAAGACTGGGTGAGCAGTTCTTC. It translates to CASSLRLGEQFF.

The chain links TRBV20-1 to TRBJ2-5, with D perhaps TRBD2 (6 bases). Trimming cost V 5 bases and J 5 bases, with 12 bases left between them. This CDR3 contains 12 residues. Germline loops: CDR1 DFQATT, CDR2 SNEGSKA (reference sequence). DNA of the CDR3: TGCAGTGCTGGCTTTCGGGGGGAGACCCAGTACTTC. Encoded protein: CSAGFRGETQYF.

This clonotype was seen a few times. CDR3 bases: TGTGCCAGCAGCGTAGAGGCTAGCTCCTACAATGAGCAGTTCTTC. Encoded protein: CASSVEASSYNEQFF. The V call is TRBV9, the J call TRBJ2-1; D is uncertain. V lost 0 bases, J lost 0 bases, and 7 bases lay in between. The germline V gene has CDR1 SGDLS and CDR2 YYNGEE. This CDR3 contains 15 residues.

This clonotype was counted only a few times. The rearrangement links TRBV11-2 to TRBJ2-1, with 7 bases that match TRBD2. CDR1 and CDR2 (germline): SGHAT, FQNNGV. The CDR3 sequence is 18 residues long. Losses at the gene ends were 2 bases for V and 6 bases for J; bases not matched to a gene: 16. In DNA form, the CDR3 reads TGTGCCAGCAGCTTATTTGGGATAGCGGGTTTCGAAATCAATGAGCAGTTCTTC. It codes for CASSLFGIAGFEINEQFF.

In DNA form, the CDR3 reads TGCAGTGCTAGGGACCGGACAGGGTTAAGAGAGCAGTACTTC. Translating gives CSARDRTGLREQYF. V is TRBV20-1 and J is TRBJ2-7; TRBD1 matches 8 bases. J was trimmed by 7 bases and V by 3 bases; bases with no gene match: 11. The CDR3 consists of 14 residues. The germline V gene encodes CDR1 DFQATT and CDR2 SNEGSKA (reference sequence).

The chain joins TRBV7-2 to TRBJ2-3; D gene uncertain. Trimming stripped 2 bases from V and 4 bases from J, with 13 bases between. This CDR3 has 15 residues. CDR1 is SGHTA, CDR2 FQGNSA, per germline. The CDR3 loop reads CASSLTSSRADTQYF. The DNA of the CDR3 is TGTGCCAGCAGCTTAACGAGCTCTAGGGCAGATACGCAGTATTTT. Full variable domain (outside the CDR3, taken from reference TRBV7-2 and TRBJ2-3): GAGVSQSPSNKVTEKGKDVELRCDPISGHTALYWYRQSLGQGLEFLIYFQGNSAPDKSGLPSDRFSAERTGGSVSTLTIQRTQQEDSAVYLCASSLTSSRADTQYFGPGTRLTVL.

The table lists this clonotype with a few counts. The chain recombines TRBV18 with TRBJ1-1, with D possibly TRBD1 on 5 matching bases. This CDR3 contains 14 residues. Trimming left V 3 bases short and J 4 bases short, with 12 bases between. Germline CDR1 reads KGHSH; CDR2 reads LQKENI. CDR3 DNA sequence: TGTGCCAGCTCACCTTCAGGAGGGGTCACTGAAGCTTTCTTT. This translates into CASSPSGGVTEAFF.

Concerning this clonotype itself: A read error may explain this, as a much larger clone is one base away. The rearrangement joins TRBV7-2 to TRBJ2-2; the D gene could be TRBD1 or TRBD2 (5 bases each). CDR1 is SGHTA, CDR2 FQGNSA, per germline. The CDR3 has 14 amino acids. CDR3 DNA sequence: TGTTCCAGCCGAGGGACGGCGAACACCGGGGAGCTGTTTTTT. Amino acids: CSSRGTANTGELFF.

This clonotype was counted ten times or more. V gene TRBV12-3 or TRBV12-4 combines with J gene TRBJ2-1; either TRBD1 or TRBD2 may fit D (5 bases each). CDR3 size: 16 residues. The germline V and J ends were trimmed by 5 bases and 2 bases, with 16 bases remaining between them. The CDR3 DNA sequence: TGTGCCAGCAGTGGGGGAGTGTCCCGTGCCTACAATGAGCAGTTCTTC. It yields the protein CASSGGVSRAYNEQFF.

This clonotype appeared a few times. The chain uses TRBV12-3 or TRBV12-4 and TRBJ2-7, with 13 positions matching TRBD2. The length of the CDR3 is 17 residues. With V trimmed by 5 bases and J by 4 bases, 11 bases remained unmatched. As DNA, the CDR3 is TGTGCCAGCAGTGGAGGACTAGCGGGGGATAGAAGTTACGAGCAGTACTTC. Encoded protein: CASSGGLAGDRSYEQYF.

CDR3: CSASDGLAGREQYF. The CDR3 DNA is TGCAGTGCTAGCGACGGACTAGCGGGACGCGAGCAGTACTTC. The V gene is TRBV20-1, the J gene TRBJ2-7; 12 nucleotides match TRBD2. V lost 3 bases and J lost 6; bases outside the gene matches: 6. The germline CDR1 and CDR2 sequences are DFQATT and SNEGSKA (reference sequence). The CDR3 spans 14 residues.

This clonotype occurred many times. The V and J genes are TRBV12-3 or TRBV12-4 and TRBJ2-1; TRBD1 matches 11 bases. CDR3 length: 16 residues. V was pared by 5 bases and J by 7 bases, with 10 bases of the junction left unmatched. The CDR3 region is CASSRHRDRGSNEQFF. Here the CDR3 DNA reads TGTGCCAGCAGTCGCCACCGGGACAGGGGGTCAAATGAGCAGTTCTTC.

This clonotype appeared a few times. CDR3 bases: TGTGCCAGCGGGCGAAAGGGCTACACCTTC. This codes for CASGRKGYTF. The chain carries TRBV2 and TRBJ1-2; D ambiguous. The CDR3 spans 10 residues. V was pared by 8 bases and J by 8 bases, with 9 bases between. The germline V gene encodes CDR1 SNHLY and CDR2 FYNNEI.

Ten or more counts support this clonotype. This sequence joins TRBV12-3 or TRBV12-4 and TRBJ1-5, with D possibly TRBD1 on 5 matching bases. The germline V and J ends were trimmed by 5 bases and 7 bases, with 12 bases remaining between them. CDR3 size: 13 residues. CDR3 nucleotides: TGTGCCAGCAGTCTCCTCGCAGGGCAGCCCCAGCATTTT. Amino acids: CASSLLAGQPQHF.

This clonotype was picked up many times. The chain employs TRBV20-1 and TRBJ2-7, with 7 nucleotides matching TRBD1. The CDR3 extends over 13 amino acids. The germline V gene has CDR1 DFQATT and CDR2 SNEGSKA (reference sequence). The J segment lost 5 bases and the V segment lost 3 bases, leaving 7 bases of the junction unmatched. The CDR3 region has the DNA TGCAGTGCTAGTACAGGGGAAATCCACGAGCAGTACTTC. Its translation: CSASTGEIHEQYF.

This clonotype has just a few counts. In DNA form, the CDR3 reads TGCAGTGCCCCCGCGCTAGGGAGCACAGATACGCAGTATTTT. It yields the protein CSAPALGSTDTQYF. The chain combines TRBV20-1 with TRBJ2-3, with D unclear. The V end was cut by 6 bases, the J end by 0 bases, with 13 bases between. Germline CDR1 reads DFQATT; CDR2 reads SNEGSKA (reference sequence). The CDR3 is 14 amino acids.

The V call is TRBV5-1, the J call TRBJ2-1; D is undetermined. The germline gives CDR1 SGHRS, CDR2 YFSETQ. The CDR3 extends over 15 amino acids. Trimming took off 2 bases at V and 3 bases at J, with 12 bases between the two ends. The CDR3 sequence is CASSLGGSFYNEQFF. CDR3 DNA sequence: TGCGCCAGCAGCTTAGGTGGTTCGTTCTACAATGAGCAGTTCTTC.

Only a few counts were recorded for this clonotype. The V and J genes are TRBV20-1 and TRBJ2-7; 14 bases match TRBD2. The CDR3 is 16 residues long. Germline trimming cut 5 bases from V and 7 bases from J; bases unmatched to any gene: 13. Germline V gene data show CDR1 as DFQATT and CDR2 as SNEGSKA (reference sequence). CDR3 coding DNA: TGCAGTGCTCGAAGGGGACTAGCGGGGGCCCAAGGGGAGCAGTACTTC. Translation gives CSARRGLAGAQGEQYF.

This chain uses TRBV7-9 with TRBJ1-4; a possible D gene is TRBD1 (6 bases). Between the trimmed V and J ends, which lost 5 bases and 10 bases, there was a span of 26 bases. The length of the CDR3 is 17 residues. Germline-derived CDR1 and CDR2 are SEHNR and FQNEAQ (reference sequence). The CDR3 spells CASSLRPARGPTSKLFF. The CDR3 coding sequence is TGTGCCAGCAGCCTGCGCCCCGCACGGGGGCCAACATCAAAACTGTTTTTT.

V is TRBV4-1 and J is TRBJ2-1; 7 nucleotides line up with TRBD1. CDR3 length: 17 amino acids. Germline V gene data show CDR1 as MGHRA and CDR2 as YSYEKL. Germline trimming cut 0 bases from V and 5 bases from J; bases unmatched to any gene: 10. CDR3 protein: CASSQEFRTGPHNEQFF. CDR3 DNA sequence: TGCGCCAGCAGCCAAGAATTTCGGACAGGTCCCCACAATGAGCAGTTCTTC.

This chain joins TRBV7-2 and TRBJ2-5, with D perhaps matching TRBD1 (6 bases). Germline CDR1 SGHTA, CDR2 FQGNSA. CDR3 length: 16 residues. The V end lost 3 bases, the J end lost 5 bases, and 19 bases lay between the germline ends. CDR3 sequence reads: CASSLVRGSISETQYF. The DNA for the CDR3 is TGTGCCAGCAGCTTGGTCAGGGGATCTATTAGTGAGACCCAGTACTTC.